This TCR beta chain was recovered during a study of blood T cell repertoires in COVID-19. The overall study: Nucleic acid was either cDNA or gDNA, and it came from T cells, B-cell-depleted T cells, or PBMCs.

This clone has only one observation. The V gene's germline CDR1 is LNHNV and CDR2 YYDKDF (reference sequence). V trimming: 0 bases; J trimming: 4 bases; junction bases outside the gene matches: 17. CDR3 size: 19 residues. Data came from immunoSEQ multiplex PCR; TCRdb stores just in-frame clones and leaves some out. The table has 180,000 or so clones, about 83% seen once. Recruits, aged about 18 to 95 years, lived in 24 US areas. Clinical histories supplied by participants themselves formed the basis of cohort assignment. Material: PBMCs or T cells enriched from blood (not recorded which). The clonotype was recovered from a woman aged 45-59 years in a cohort exposed to, infected with or recovered from COVID-19 (not recorded which). The chain employs TRBV15 and TRBJ2-5, with TRBD1 matching over 7 bases. CDR3 amino acids: CATSREGYRGSTRGETQYF. CDR3 in DNA: TGTGCCACCAGCAGAGAGGGGTACAGGGGATCCACCCGGGGAGAGACCCAGTACTTC.